This entry describes one T cell receptor (beta chain). The specificity of this receptor is unknown. No base-level quality is on record; no much larger clone is a single base apart. These data are taken from a study of OX40 agonist ivuxolimab in advanced cancers. Looking at the study overall: Ivuxolimab was a fully human IgG2 agonistic monoclonal antibody targeting the costimulatory receptor OX40 (CD134). A male proportion of 82.7% and a mean age of roughly 55 years, ranging from 23 to 79, were recorded for the dose-escalation cohort. The purpose of peripheral TCRbeta sequencing was to test whether ivuxolimab changed TCR sequence diversity and led to clonal T-cell expansion. Prior anti-PD-1, anti-PD-L1 or anti-CTLA-4 therapy was permitted, and checkpoint inhibitors had been received by about 44% of dose-escalation patients. Three dose-escalation patients achieved partial responses, one with hepatocellular carcinoma and two with cutaneous melanoma. Of the roughly 52 dose-escalation patients, hepatocellular carcinoma was present in about 19, melanoma in around 15, renal cell carcinoma in 9 and head and neck cancer in 9. Intravenous ivuxolimab was administered to patients every 2 weeks at six dose levels: 0.01, 0.1, 0.3, 1.5, 3 and 10 mg/kg. The paper covers the monotherapy dose-escalation part of the phase I ivuxolimab trial, which included N = 52 patients. The full study reports these points: Antigen specificity was not determined for the clonally expanded peripheral T cells. At doses of 0.1 to 3.0 mg/kg, clonal expansion of both CD4+ and CD8+ T cells in blood was seen between baseline and week 6. After ivuxolimab, expanded clones were on average more numerous among CD8+ T cells than among CD4+ T cells. Low levels of normalized T-cell clonal expansion were also shown by some nonresponding patients. Partial responders in the 0.1-3.0 mg/kg groups had among the lowest normalized peripheral clonal expansion, especially among CD8+ T cells.

V is shortened by 4 bases, J by 8 bases, and the region joining them spans 6 bases. Spanning cysteine to phenylalanine, the CDR3 consists of 10 amino acids. Only the CDR3 part of the read is kept: 30 bases, read in frame from the first base. In the germline V gene (reference sequence), CDR1 corresponds to DFQATT and CDR2 to SNEGSKA. The trial excluded patients who had a history of autoimmune disease or were on systemic immunosuppression. Peripheral blood for TCR sequencing was drawn from every dose cohort at baseline, at cycle 4 day 1 and at cycle 7 day 1. Samples came from an open-label, multicenter, first-in-human phase I dose-escalation trial of ivuxolimab. Adults with locally advanced or metastatic melanoma, renal cell, hepatocellular, or head and neck squamous cell carcinoma were enrolled in the trial. Before TCR sequencing, CD4+ T cells and CD8+ T cells from peripheral blood were sorted into separate populations.

Genomic DNA was extracted from sorted cells for sequencing of the TCRbeta CDR3 region. The immunoSEQ Assay was used for sequencing of TCRbeta CDR3 regions. TCRdb took this table from immuneACCESS and kept in-frame rearrangements with V and J called. Such tables lack part of the clones; where checked against another copy, unresolved V genes explain under half of the gap, and the rest is unexplained. The table for this sample lists tens of thousands of clones; roughly 88% of them were counted only once. The top ten hold roughly 18% of the sample. The V and J segments used are TRBV20-1 and TRBJ1-5; the D gene is unclear. Specimen: CD4+ or CD8+ T cells sorted from blood, collected in a trial of the OX40 agonist ivuxolimab. This TCR came from an adult with an advanced solid tumor such as melanoma, head and neck, liver or kidney cancer. The CDR3 protein is CSANLEPQHF. The nucleotides read TGCAGTGCTAACTTAGAGCCCCAGCATTTT.